This T cell receptor beta chain originates from a study of blood T cell repertoires in COVID-19. From germline, CDR1 is SGHRS and CDR2 YFSETQ. V lost 4 bases and J lost 5, with 9 bases in between. This CDR3 has 13 amino acids. The table lists this clone with a few counts. Original methodology: Reference gene primers were amplified, and this amplification served to estimate nucleated cell counts. The assay was immunoSEQ multiplex PCR, and TCRdb's table has in-frame clones only and misses some. V and J calls and clone size are those listed in that table; D and trimming were worked out from the DNA. The table has tens of thousands of clones, 65% to 85% seen once.

This clonotype was sampled from a man aged 50 to 60 with acute or convalescent COVID-19. J is TRBJ2-2 and V is TRBV5-1; weak D call: TRBD1 (5 bases). The sample was peripheral blood. The CDR3 bases are TGCGCCAGCAGCGCGAAGGGGACCGGGGAGCTGTTTTTT. This encodes CASSAKGTGELFF. The full variable domain, in which reference TRBV5-1 and TRBJ2-2 provide the parts outside the CDR3, is KAGVTQTPRYLIKTRGQQVTLSCSPISGHRSVSWYQQTPGQGLQFLFEYFSETQRNKGNFPGRFSGRQFSNSRSEMNVSTLELGDSALYLCASSAKGTGELFFGEGSRLTVL.